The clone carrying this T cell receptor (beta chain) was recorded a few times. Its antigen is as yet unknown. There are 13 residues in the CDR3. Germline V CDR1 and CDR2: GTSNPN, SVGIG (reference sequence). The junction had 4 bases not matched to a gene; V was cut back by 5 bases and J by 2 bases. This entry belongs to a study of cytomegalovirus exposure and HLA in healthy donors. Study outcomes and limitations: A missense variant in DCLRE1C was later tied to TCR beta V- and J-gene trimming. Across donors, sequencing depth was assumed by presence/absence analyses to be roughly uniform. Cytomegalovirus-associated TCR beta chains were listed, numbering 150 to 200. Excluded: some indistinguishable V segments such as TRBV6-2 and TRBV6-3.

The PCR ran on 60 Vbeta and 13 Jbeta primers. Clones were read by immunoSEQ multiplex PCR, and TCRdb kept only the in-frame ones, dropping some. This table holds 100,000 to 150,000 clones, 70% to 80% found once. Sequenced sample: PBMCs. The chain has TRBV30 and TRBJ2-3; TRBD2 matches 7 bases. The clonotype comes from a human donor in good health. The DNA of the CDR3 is TGTGCCTGGGGGGGGGTGTACACAGATACGCAGTATTTT. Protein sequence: CAWGGVYTDTQYF.